This entry describes one T cell receptor beta chain. The method was immunoSEQ multiplex PCR; TCRdb's version includes in-frame clones alone and lacks a portion of them. The repertoire consists of 100,000 to 150,000 clones, with roughly 90% occurring once and the leading ten covering about 1.5%. This entry belongs to a study of T cells in localized non-small cell lung cancer. CDR3 length: 14 residues. V shed 7 bases and J 4 bases; nucleotides not matched to a gene: 8. Germline CDR1 is MDHEN and CDR2 is SYDVKM. The specimen was peripheral blood, collected before any cancer treatment. The receptor's source is a female donor over 55 with stage I lung adenocarcinoma. The V and J genes are TRBV28 and TRBJ1-1; 8 bases align to TRBD1. The CDR3 DNA follows: TGTGCCAGCACCCACAGGGGGGGAAGCACTGAAGCTTTCTTT. As protein: CASTHRGGSTEAFF.